Listed below are T cell receptor beta chains from one sample, sequenced in a study of shared clonotypes between healthy human individuals. Repertoires were generated with immunoSEQ multiplex PCR, while TCRdb's copy carries only in-frame clones and drops some. The sample shows some 600,000 clones, 96% of them seen only once. Sequenced input: naive CD8+ T cells sorted from blood. The receptor source for this set is a woman aged 25 to 39 in good health. Both conserved end residues are part of each CDR3. D genes are given only for firm matches. Where a row states a size, it is once, few, many or the class of an expanded clone; other rows omit it.

.,.,TRBV28,TRBJ2-7,CASSFSGQSYEQYF,TGTGCCAGCAGTTTCTCGGGACAATCCTACGAGCAGTACTTC
.,once,TRBV27,TRBJ1-5,CASSLAGGGAGTDQPQHF,TGTGCCAGCAGTTTAGCGGGGGGAGGGGCGGGAACCGATCAGCCCCAGCATTTT
.,once,TRBV6-4,TRBJ2-2,CASSDRGREGATGELFF,TGTGCCAGCAGTGACAGGGGGAGGGAAGGAGCCACCGGGGAGCTGTTTTTT
.,.,TRBV28,TRBJ2-3,CASGLPGPDTQYF,TGTGCCAGTGGCCTCCCGGGGCCAGATACGCAGTATTTT
.,.,TRBV27,TRBJ1-2,CASSPTVRGTYGYTF,TGTGCCAGCAGTCCAACGGTGCGGGGAACCTATGGCTACACCTTC
.,.,TRBV19,TRBJ2-3,CASTESGGTDTQYF,TGTGCCAGTACTGAGAGCGGAGGCACAGATACGCAGTATTTT
.,once,TRBV28,TRBJ1-2,CASSFPSVGDYGYTF,TGTGCCAGCAGTTTCCCCTCCGTGGGAGACTATGGCTACACCTTC
TRBD2,.,TRBV5-6,TRBJ2-7,CASSFTSGPYEQYF,TGTGCCAGCAGCTTCACTAGCGGACCCTACGAGCAGTACTTC
.,.,TRBV7-9,TRBJ1-5,CASSSQGSSNQPQHF,TGTGCCAGCAGCTCACAGGGTAGTAGCAATCAGCCCCAGCATTTT
.,.,TRBV29-1,TRBJ2-2,CSVEDRGGRPGELFF,TGCAGCGTTGAAGATCGTGGGGGAAGGCCCGGGGAGCTGTTTTTT
TRBD1,.,TRBV5-1,TRBJ2-2,CASSWGQTNTGELFF,TGCGCCAGCAGCTGGGGACAGACTAACACCGGGGAGCTGTTTTTT
.,few,TRBV29-1,TRBJ1-4,CSVWTAEKLFF,TGCAGCGTCTGGACAGCTGAAAAACTGTTTTTT
TRBD2,.,TRBV9,TRBJ2-1,CASSPSTSGNYNEQFF,TGTGCCAGCAGCCCTTCGACTAGCGGAAATTACAATGAGCAGTTCTTC
TRBD2,.,TRBV9,TRBJ2-1,CASSVVTSGINNEQFF,TGTGCCAGCAGCGTAGTGACTAGCGGAATTAACAATGAGCAGTTCTTC
.,.,TRBV19,TRBJ2-6,CASRGTHGSGANVLTF,TGTGCCAGTAGGGGGACTCACGGCTCTGGGGCCAACGTCCTGACTTTC
.,few,TRBV19,TRBJ1-5,CASSIQSNQPQHF,TGTGCCAGTAGTATCCAGAGCAATCAGCCCCAGCATTTT
TRBD1,.,TRBV11-2,TRBJ2-3,CASSHRGHNTDTQYF,TGTGCCAGCAGCCACAGGGGTCACAACACAGATACGCAGTATTTT
TRBD1,.,TRBV7-9,TRBJ2-7,CASSYRGYEQYF,TGTGCCAGCAGTTACAGGGGCTACGAGCAGTACTTC
.,.,TRBV9,TRBJ2-1,CASSDSGVYNEQFF,TGTGCCAGCAGCGATAGCGGAGTATACAATGAGCAGTTCTTC